This T cell receptor beta chain was sequenced for a study of control samples from healthy donors and cancer patients. Germline trimming cut 3 bases from V and 0 bases from J; bases unmatched to any gene: 5. The length of the CDR3 is 15 residues. Germline loops: CDR1 MNHEY, CDR2 SMNVEV (reference sequence). Clones were sequenced by immunoSEQ multiplex PCR, and TCRdb holds only the in-frame ones, with some missing. The table lists under 300,000 clones, around 80% of them singletons, with approximately 12% in the top ten. Specimen: PBMCs. The rearrangement uses TRBV27 and TRBJ2-7; 7 nucleotides align to TRBD1. The receptor's source is a woman in her fifties or sixties with lung cancer. CDR3 bases: TGTGCCAGCAGTTTTCCAGGGGGATTCTCCTACGAGCAGTACTTC. The encoded protein is CASSFPGGFSYEQYF.